The rows below give T cell receptor beta chains drawn from one sample of a study of cytomegalovirus exposure and HLA in healthy donors. Some clones are missing from TCRdb's copy, which holds only in-frame ones; the method was immunoSEQ multiplex PCR. Seen here are 60,000 to 85,000 clones, 78% observed once, and the top ten hold 1.6%. What was sequenced was PBMCs. Receptors were obtained from a man in his forties in good health and CMV-seronegative. Both conserved end residues are part of each CDR3. Fields, in order: V gene, J gene, D gene, clone size, CDR3 length, CDR3 protein, CDR3 DNA. The D gene is left open where the match is weak. Clone size is given for some rows only: seen once, a few or many times, or a class if the clone is expanded.

>TRBV5-4|TRBJ1-3|NA|NA|15
CASSRRDTSGNTIYF
TGTGCCAGCAGCCGTCGGGACACCTCTGGAAACACCATATATTTT
>TRBV4-1|TRBJ1-4|NA|once|14
CASSRPDRNEKLFF
TGCGCCAGCAGCCGCCCCGACAGGAATGAAAAGCTGTTTTTT
>TRBV5-6|TRBJ1-5|NA|few|15
CASSLAGSGNQPQHF
TGTGCCAGCAGCTTGGCGGGGTCGGGCAATCAGCCCCAGCATTTT
>TRBV19|TRBJ1-4|NA|NA|16
CASSIGTGGSNEKLFF
TGTGCCAGTAGTATCGGGACGGGGGGAAGTAATGAAAAACTGTTTTTT
>TRBV7-3|TRBJ1-1|NA|once|13
CASSSGTNQIAFF
TGTGCCAGCAGCTCCGGGACAAATCAGATCGCTTTCTTT
>TRBV7-3|TRBJ2-3|TRBD1|NA|16
CASSLGGQGGSDTQYF
TGTGCCAGCAGCTTAGGGGGACAGGGAGGATCAGATACGCAGTATTTT
>TRBV30|TRBJ2-7|TRBD1|NA|13
CAWRGDRRRQQYF
TGTGCCTGGAGGGGGGACAGGCGCCGTCAGCAGTACTTC
>TRBV29-1|TRBJ1-1|NA|once|11
CSVLMNTEAFF
TGCAGCGTTTTAATGAACACTGAAGCTTTCTTT
>TRBV7-9|TRBJ2-6|TRBD1|NA|19
CSSSARGTGLHSGANVLTF
TGTTCCAGCAGCGCAAGGGGGACAGGTCTTCACTCTGGGGCCAACGTCCTGACTTTC
>TRBV14|TRBJ2-5|TRBD1|NA|15
CASSNPGQGQETQYF
TGTGCCAGCAGCAATCCGGGACAGGGACAAGAGACCCAGTACTTC
>TRBV12-5|TRBJ2-6|NA|NA|14
CASGRDNRPNVLTF
TGTGCTAGTGGACGGGACAATCGGCCCAACGTCCTGACTTTC
>TRBV28|TRBJ1-5|NA|NA|17
CASSSSISPGHSQPQHF
TGTGCCAGCAGTTCCTCAATTAGCCCGGGACACTCACAGCCCCAGCATTTT
>TRBV2|TRBJ2-1|TRBD2|NA|15
CASSKLAANYNEQFF
TGTGCCAGCAGTAAACTAGCGGCGAACTACAATGAGCAGTTCTTC
>TRBV28|TRBJ1-2|NA|NA|13
CASSLRAGDGYTF
TGTGCCAGCAGTTTAAGGGCAGGGGACGGCTACACCTTC
>TRBV9|TRBJ2-2|TRBD1|few|15
CASSSRTGGTGELFF
TGTGCCAGCAGCTCCCGGACAGGAGGCACCGGGGAGCTGTTTTTT